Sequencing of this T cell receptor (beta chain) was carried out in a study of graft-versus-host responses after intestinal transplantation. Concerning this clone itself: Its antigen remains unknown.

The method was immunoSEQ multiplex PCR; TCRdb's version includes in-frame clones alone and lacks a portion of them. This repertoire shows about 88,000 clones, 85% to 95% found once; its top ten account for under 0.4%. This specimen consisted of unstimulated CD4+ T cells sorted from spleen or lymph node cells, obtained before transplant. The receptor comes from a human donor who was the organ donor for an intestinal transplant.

CDR3 DNA: TGTGCCAGCAGCCAACTCGCGGGGACCTACGAGCAGTACTTC. It translates to CASSQLAGTYEQYF. The chain employs TRBV7-2 and TRBJ2-7; weak D call: TRBD2 (6 bases). Trimming cost V 5 bases and J 2 bases, with 13 bases left between them. CDR1 is SGHTA, CDR2 FQGNSA, per germline. CDR3 length equals 14 residues.